Sequencing of this T cell receptor (beta chain) was carried out in a study of blood T cell repertoires in COVID-19. The CDR3 spans 14 residues. Trimming cost V 3 bases and J 8 bases; bases outside gene matches: 5. CDR1 and CDR2 (germline): SGDLS, YYNGEE. Generated by immunoSEQ multiplex PCR, the TCRdb table keeps only in-frame clones and is missing some. The table records a few hundred thousand clones, around 90% of them present only once. Cohorts were based on clinical histories the participants reported. The sequence was collected from a woman in her 30s who had recovered from COVID-19. The sequenced material came from PBMCs or T cells enriched from blood (not recorded which). V and J are TRBV9 and TRBJ2-1; 10 bases map to TRBD2. CDR3 sequence reads: CASSGLAGDYEQFF. In DNA, the CDR3 is TGTGCCAGCAGCGGGCTAGCGGGAGACTATGAGCAGTTCTTC.